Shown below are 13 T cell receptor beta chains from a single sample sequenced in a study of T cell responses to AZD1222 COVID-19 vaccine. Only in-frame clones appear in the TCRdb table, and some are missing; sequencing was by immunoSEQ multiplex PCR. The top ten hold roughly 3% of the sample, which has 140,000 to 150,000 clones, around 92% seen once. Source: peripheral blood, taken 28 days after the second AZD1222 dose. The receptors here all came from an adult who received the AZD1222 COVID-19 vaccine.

The CDR3 reads CASGSEGGTEAFF. The DNA of the CDR3 is TGTGCTAGTGGTTCGGAGGGTGGCACTGAAGCTTTCTTT. This chain connects TRBV12-5 to TRBJ1-1, with D unresolved. The CDR3 is made up of 13 amino acids. CDR1 LGHNT and CDR2 FRNRAP come from the germline V gene. V lost 4 bases and J 4 bases, leaving 10 bases between the germline ends.

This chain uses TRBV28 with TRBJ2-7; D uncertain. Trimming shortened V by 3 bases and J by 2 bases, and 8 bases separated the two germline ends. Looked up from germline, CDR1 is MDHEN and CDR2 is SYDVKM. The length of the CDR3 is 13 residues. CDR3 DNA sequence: TGTGCCAGCAGTTTGAGTGGAGCCTACGAGCAGTACTTC. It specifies CASSLSGAYEQYF.

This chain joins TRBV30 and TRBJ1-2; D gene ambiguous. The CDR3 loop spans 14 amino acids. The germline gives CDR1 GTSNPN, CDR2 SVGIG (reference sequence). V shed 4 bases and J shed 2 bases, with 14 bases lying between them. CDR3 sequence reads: CAWTPGPPNYGYTF. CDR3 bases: TGTGCCTGGACCCCCGGACCGCCCAACTATGGCTACACCTTC. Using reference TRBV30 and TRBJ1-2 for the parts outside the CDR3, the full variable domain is SQTIHQWPATLVQPVGSPLSLECTVEGTSNPNLYWYRQAAGRGLQLLFYSVGIGQISSEVPQNLSASRPQDRQFILSSKKLLLSDSGFYLCAWTPGPPNYGYTFGSGTRLTVV.

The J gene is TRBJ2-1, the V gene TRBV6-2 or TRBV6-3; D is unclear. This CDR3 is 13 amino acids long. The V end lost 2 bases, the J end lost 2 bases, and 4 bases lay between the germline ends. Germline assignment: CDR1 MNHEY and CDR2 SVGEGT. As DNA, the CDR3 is TGTGCCAGCAGTTACGGCCCCTACAATGAGCAGTTCTTC. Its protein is CASSYGPYNEQFF.

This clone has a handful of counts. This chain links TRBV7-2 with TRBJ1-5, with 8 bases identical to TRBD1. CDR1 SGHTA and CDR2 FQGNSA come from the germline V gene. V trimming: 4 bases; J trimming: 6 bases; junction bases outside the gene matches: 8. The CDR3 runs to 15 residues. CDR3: CASSYQGAGVQPQHF. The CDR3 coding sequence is TGTGCCAGCAGCTATCAGGGGGCGGGCGTTCAGCCCCAGCATTTT.

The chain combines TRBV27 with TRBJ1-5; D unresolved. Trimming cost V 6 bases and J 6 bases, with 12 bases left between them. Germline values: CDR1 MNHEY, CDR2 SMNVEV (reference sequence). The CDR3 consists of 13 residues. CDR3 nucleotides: TGTGCCAGCAGCGACATCCCCGGTCAGCCCCAGCATTTT. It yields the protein CASSDIPGQPQHF.

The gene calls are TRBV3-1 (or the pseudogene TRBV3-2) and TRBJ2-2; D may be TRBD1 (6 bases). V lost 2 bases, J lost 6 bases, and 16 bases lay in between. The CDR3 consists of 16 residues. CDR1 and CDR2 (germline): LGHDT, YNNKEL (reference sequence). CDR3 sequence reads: CASSQSLYRAAGELFF. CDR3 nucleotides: TGTGCCAGCAGCCAATCCCTCTACAGGGCTGCCGGGGAGCTGTTTTTT.

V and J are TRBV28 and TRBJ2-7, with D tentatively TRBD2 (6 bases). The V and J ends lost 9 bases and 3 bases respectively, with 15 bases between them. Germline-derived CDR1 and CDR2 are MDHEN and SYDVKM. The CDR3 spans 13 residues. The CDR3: CASLRGTSYEQYF. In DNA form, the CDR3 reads TGTGCCAGTTTACGGGGGACGAGCTACGAGCAGTACTTC.

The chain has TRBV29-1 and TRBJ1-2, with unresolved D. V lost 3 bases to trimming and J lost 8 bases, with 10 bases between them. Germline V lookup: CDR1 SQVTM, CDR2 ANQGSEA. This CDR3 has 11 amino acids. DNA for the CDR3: TGCAGCGTTGAGGAGGCGAGGGGCTACACCTTC. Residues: CSVEEARGYTF.

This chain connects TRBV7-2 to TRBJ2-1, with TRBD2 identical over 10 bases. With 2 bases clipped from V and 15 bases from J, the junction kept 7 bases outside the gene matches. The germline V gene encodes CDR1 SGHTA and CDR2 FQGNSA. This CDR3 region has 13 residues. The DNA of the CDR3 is TGTGCCAGCAGCTTACTGGCTAGCGGGAGCCTGTTCTTC. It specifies CASSLLASGSLFF.

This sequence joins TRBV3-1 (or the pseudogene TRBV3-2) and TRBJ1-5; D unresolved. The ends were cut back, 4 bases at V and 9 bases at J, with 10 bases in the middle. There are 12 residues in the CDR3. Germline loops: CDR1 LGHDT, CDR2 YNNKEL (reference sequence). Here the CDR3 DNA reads TGTGCCAGCAGCCCCTCACGGGGGCCCCAGCATTTT. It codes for CASSPSRGPQHF.

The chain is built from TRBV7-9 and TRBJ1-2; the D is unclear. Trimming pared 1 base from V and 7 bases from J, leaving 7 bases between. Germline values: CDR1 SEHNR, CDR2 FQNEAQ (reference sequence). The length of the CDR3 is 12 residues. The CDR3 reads CASSLDGAGYTF. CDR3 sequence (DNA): TGTGCCAGCAGCTTAGACGGAGCTGGCTACACCTTC.

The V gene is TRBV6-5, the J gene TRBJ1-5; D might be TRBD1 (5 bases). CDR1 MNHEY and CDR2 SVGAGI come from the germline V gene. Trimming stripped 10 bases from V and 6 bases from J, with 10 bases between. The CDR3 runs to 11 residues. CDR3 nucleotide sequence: TGTGCCACCTCAGGGATTCAGCCCCAGCATTTT. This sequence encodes CATSGIQPQHF.